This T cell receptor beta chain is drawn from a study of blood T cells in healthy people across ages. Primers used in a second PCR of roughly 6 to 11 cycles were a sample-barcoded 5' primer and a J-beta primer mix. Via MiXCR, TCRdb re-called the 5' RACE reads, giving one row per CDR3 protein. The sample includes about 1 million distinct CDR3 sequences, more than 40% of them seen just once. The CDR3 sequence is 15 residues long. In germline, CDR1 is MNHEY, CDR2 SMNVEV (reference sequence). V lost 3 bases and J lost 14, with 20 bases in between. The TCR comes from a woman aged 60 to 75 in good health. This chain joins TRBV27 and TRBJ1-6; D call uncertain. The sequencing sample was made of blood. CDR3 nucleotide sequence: TGTGCCAGCAGTTTGTCCGGACCGGGGATCGAGGCCCTCCACTTT. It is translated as CASSLSGPGIEALHF.